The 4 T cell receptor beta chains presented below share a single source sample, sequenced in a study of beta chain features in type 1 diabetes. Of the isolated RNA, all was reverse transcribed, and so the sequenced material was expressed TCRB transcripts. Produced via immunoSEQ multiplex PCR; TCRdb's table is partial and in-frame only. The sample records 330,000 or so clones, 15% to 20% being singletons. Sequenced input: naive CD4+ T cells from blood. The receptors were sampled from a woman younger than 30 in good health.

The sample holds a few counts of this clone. CDR3 sequence: CASRSGLAGAQQFF. The CDR3, as DNA: TGTGCCAGCAGATCGGGACTAGCGGGGGCCCAGCAGTTCTTC. The chain uses TRBV6-5 and TRBJ2-1; 14 positions agree with TRBD2. This CDR3 comprises 14 residues. Germline values: CDR1 MNHEY, CDR2 SVGAGI. V lost 6 bases to trimming and J lost 11 bases; unmatched junction nucleotides: 6.

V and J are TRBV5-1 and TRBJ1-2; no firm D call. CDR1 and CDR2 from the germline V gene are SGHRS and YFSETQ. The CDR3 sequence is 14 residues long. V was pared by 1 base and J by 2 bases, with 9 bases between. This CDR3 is CASSLQSENYGYTF. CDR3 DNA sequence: TGCGCCAGCAGCTTGCAGTCCGAAAACTATGGCTACACCTTC.

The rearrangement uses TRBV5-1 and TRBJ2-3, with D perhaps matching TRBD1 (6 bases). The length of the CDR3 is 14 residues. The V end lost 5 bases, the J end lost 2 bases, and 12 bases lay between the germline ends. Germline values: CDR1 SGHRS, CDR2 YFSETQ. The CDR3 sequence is CASRQGSSTDTQYF. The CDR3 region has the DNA TGCGCCAGCAGGCAGGGGTCCTCCACAGATACGCAGTATTTT. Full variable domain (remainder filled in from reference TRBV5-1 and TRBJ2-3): KAGVTQTPRYLIKTRGQQVTLSCSPISGHRSVSWYQQTPGQGLQFLFEYFSETQRNKGNFPGRFSGRQFSNSRSEMNVSTLELGDSALYLCASRQGSSTDTQYFGPGTRLTVL.

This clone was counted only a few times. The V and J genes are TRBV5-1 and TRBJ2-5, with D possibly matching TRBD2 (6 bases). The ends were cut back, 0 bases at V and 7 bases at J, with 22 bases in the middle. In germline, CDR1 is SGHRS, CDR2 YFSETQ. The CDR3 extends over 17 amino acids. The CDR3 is CASSLARGSEGGGTQYF. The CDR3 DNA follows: TGCGCCAGCAGCTTGGCACGGGGGAGCGAGGGCGGTGGGACCCAGTACTTC.